These T cell receptor beta chains were read from a single sample in a study of blood T cell repertoires in COVID-19. Generated by immunoSEQ multiplex PCR, the TCRdb table keeps only in-frame clones and is missing some. The sample shows a few hundred thousand clones, under 90% of them seen only once. Material for sequencing was PBMCs or T cells enriched from blood (not recorded which). Receptors were obtained from a young woman who had recovered from COVID-19. Each CDR3 is given with its conserved first and last residue. The order of the fields is V gene, J gene, CDR3 protein.

V gene: TRBV19; J gene: TRBJ1-5; CDR3 protein: CASSIRTGTGRNQPQHF
V gene: TRBV7-9; J gene: TRBJ2-7; CDR3 protein: CASSWDRDTYEQYF
V gene: TRBV5-1; J gene: TRBJ2-7; CDR3 protein: CASSPGQGDFYEQYF
V gene: TRBV19; J gene: TRBJ1-4; CDR3 protein: CASSPTTGVATEKLFF
V gene: TRBV19; J gene: TRBJ1-1; CDR3 protein: CASSIGVSDTEAFF
V gene: TRBV30; J gene: TRBJ2-1; CDR3 protein: CAWSVLSGLDNEQFF
V gene: TRBV30; J gene: TRBJ2-7; CDR3 protein: CAWSPPGTADYEQYF
V gene: TRBV27; J gene: TRBJ1-1; CDR3 protein: CASSQTTGAGTEAFF
V gene: TRBV30; J gene: TRBJ1-2; CDR3 protein: CAWSPRVDYGYTF
V gene: TRBV4-1; J gene: TRBJ2-1; CDR3 protein: CASSPFGSGRASNEQFF
V gene: TRBV28; J gene: TRBJ1-4; CDR3 protein: CASSLEGPGNEKLFF
V gene: TRBV7-9; J gene: TRBJ1-1; CDR3 protein: CASSLVGRVNTEAFF
V gene: TRBV5-1; J gene: TRBJ2-1; CDR3 protein: CASSSGTSGIGYNEQFF
V gene: TRBV11-2; J gene: TRBJ1-3; CDR3 protein: CASSLDGAGDLGNTIYF
V gene: TRBV7-2; J gene: TRBJ2-7; CDR3 protein: CASSLEGTSGVSYEQYF
V gene: TRBV7-6; J gene: TRBJ2-2; CDR3 protein: CASSLVQGNTGELFF
V gene: TRBV5-4; J gene: TRBJ2-5; CDR3 protein: CASSPAGGQETQYF
V gene: TRBV5-8; J gene: TRBJ1-2; CDR3 protein: CASSLAGKNYGYTF
V gene: TRBV29-1; J gene: TRBJ2-7; CDR3 protein: CSTLGDSYEQYF
V gene: TRBV10-3; J gene: TRBJ1-3; CDR3 protein: CAISDQVLGNTIYF
V gene: TRBV7-9; J gene: TRBJ2-7; CDR3 protein: CASRSTGPPREQYF
V gene: TRBV9; J gene: TRBJ1-6; CDR3 protein: CASSGTGPHSPLHF
V gene: TRBV7-6; J gene: TRBJ2-7; CDR3 protein: CASSLGWSGIEDEQYF
V gene: TRBV5-6; J gene: TRBJ1-2; CDR3 protein: CASSRMTGDYGYTF
V gene: TRBV11-2; J gene: TRBJ2-2; CDR3 protein: CASSPGLVKAGELFF
V gene: TRBV7-9; J gene: TRBJ1-1; CDR3 protein: CASSLGGGLYTEAFF
V gene: TRBV7-9; J gene: TRBJ1-1; CDR3 protein: CASSKGVF
V gene: TRBV2; J gene: TRBJ2-5; CDR3 protein: CASWGLAGVKVVTQYF
V gene: TRBV19; J gene: TRBJ1-1; CDR3 protein: CASTVRGSEAFF
V gene: TRBV18; J gene: TRBJ1-5; CDR3 protein: CASSPQQGAQPQHF
V gene: TRBV7-8; J gene: TRBJ2-1; CDR3 protein: CASSSTGTGIEQFF
V gene: TRBV2; J gene: TRBJ2-7; CDR3 protein: CASRTQGAIEQYF
V gene: TRBV5-4; J gene: TRBJ2-6; CDR3 protein: CASSLSSSGANVLTF
V gene: TRBV5-4; J gene: TRBJ2-5; CDR3 protein: CASSLVAGGLETQYF
V gene: TRBV18; J gene: TRBJ2-7; CDR3 protein: CASSPYREQFSYEQYF
V gene: TRBV21-1; J gene: TRBJ1-5; CDR3 protein: CARIVNQPQHF
V gene: TRBV14; J gene: TRBJ2-1; CDR3 protein: CASSQGGLAGPEQFF
V gene: TRBV30; J gene: TRBJ2-5; CDR3 protein: CAWSLGGETQYF
V gene: TRBV21-1; J gene: TRBJ1-5; CDR3 protein: CASSKDPGERNDSNQPQHF
V gene: TRBV5-4; J gene: TRBJ1-1; CDR3 protein: CASSLAENTEAFF
V gene: TRBV7-8; J gene: TRBJ2-1; CDR3 protein: CASVPALAVYNEQFF
V gene: TRBV2; J gene: TRBJ2-7; CDR3 protein: CASSEGTRPYEQYF
V gene: TRBV7-2; J gene: TRBJ2-5; CDR3 protein: CASSGGLAGEETQYF
V gene: TRBV7-9; J gene: TRBJ2-1; CDR3 protein: CASSLVQGGSYNEQFF
V gene: TRBV12-3/TRBV12-4; J gene: TRBJ1-2; CDR3 protein: CASSPGDYGYTF
V gene: TRBV19; J gene: TRBJ2-2; CDR3 protein: CASSGQGGWSGELFF
V gene: TRBV5-1; J gene: TRBJ2-1; CDR3 protein: CASRLRGSNYNEQFF
V gene: TRBV2; J gene: TRBJ2-1; CDR3 protein: CASISNSGNEQFF
V gene: TRBV4-1; J gene: TRBJ2-5; CDR3 protein: CASSPPLAAQETQYF
V gene: TRBV30; J gene: TRBJ2-3; CDR3 protein: CAWSVRSGRGTDTQYF
V gene: TRBV27; J gene: TRBJ1-2; CDR3 protein: CASSSQGLPNYGYTF
V gene: TRBV10-3; J gene: TRBJ1-5; CDR3 protein: CAISKDRGTQPQHF
V gene: TRBV12-3/TRBV12-4; J gene: TRBJ1-1; CDR3 protein: CASSKAGYTEAFF
V gene: TRBV6-5; J gene: TRBJ2-7; CDR3 protein: CASSYDGASGYGEQYF
V gene: TRBV27; J gene: TRBJ2-7; CDR3 protein: CASKLGQDRGYEQYF
V gene: TRBV30; J gene: TRBJ1-2; CDR3 protein: CAWSPPDRQGVGYTF
V gene: TRBV19; J gene: TRBJ2-2; CDR3 protein: CASRPRGGTGELFF